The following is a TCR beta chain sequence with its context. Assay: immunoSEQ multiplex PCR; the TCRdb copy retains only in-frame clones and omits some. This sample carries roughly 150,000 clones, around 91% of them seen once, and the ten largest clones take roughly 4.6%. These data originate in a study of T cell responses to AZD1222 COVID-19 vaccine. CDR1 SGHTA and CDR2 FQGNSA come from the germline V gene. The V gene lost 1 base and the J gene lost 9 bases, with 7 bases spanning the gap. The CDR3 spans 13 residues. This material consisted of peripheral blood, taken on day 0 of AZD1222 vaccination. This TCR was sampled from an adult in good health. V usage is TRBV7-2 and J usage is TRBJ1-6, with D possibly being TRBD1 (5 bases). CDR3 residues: CASSLGDPSPLHF. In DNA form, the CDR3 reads TGTGCCAGCAGCTTAGGGGACCCTTCACCCCTCCACTTT.